The present entry profiles one TCR beta chain with its context. V gave up 1 base and J gave up 4 bases; unmatched junction bases: 5. Germline V lookup: CDR1 SGHRS, CDR2 YFSETQ. The CDR3 has 16 amino acids. Using immunoSEQ multiplex PCR, the repertoire was profiled, and TCRdb retains in-frame clones only, with some absent. Here the sample spans around 72,000 clones, almost 90% being singletons. The cohort excluded patients with autoimmune disease history or systemic immunosuppression. This record comes from a study of OX40 agonist ivuxolimab in advanced cancers. Overall study: Ivuxolimab was delivered to patients intravenously every 2 weeks at doses spanning 0.01 to 10 mg/kg.

This sequence originates from an adult with an advanced solid tumor such as melanoma, head and neck, liver or kidney cancer. The chain links TRBV5-1 to TRBJ2-2; 9 bases line up with TRBD2. The sequenced sample was CD4+ or CD8+ T cells sorted from blood, obtained in a trial of the OX40 agonist ivuxolimab. The CDR3: CASSLLLAGRTGELFF. The CDR3 region has the DNA TGCGCCAGCAGCTTGCTCCTAGCGGGGCGCACCGGGGAGCTGTTTTTT.